The subject of this entry is one T cell receptor beta chain. Antigen unknown. Trimming removed 2 bases at V and 2 bases at J, with 3 bases between. CDR1 is SGHAT, CDR2 FQDESV, per germline (reference sequence). The CDR3 covers 13 residues. This record comes from a study of a mutant IDH1 vaccine in newly diagnosed glioma. Study as a whole: Patients under treatment included about 60% males and approximately 40% females and had a mean age of 40.4 years. Patients arrived already treated with radiotherapy, temozolomide, or both, most having had both. Study outcomes and limitations: Apparently, pseudoprogression bore no relation to changes among the top peripheral T cell clonotypes. Among all patients, vaccine-induced immune responses occurred in approximately 94%.

Clones were sequenced by immunoSEQ multiplex PCR, and TCRdb holds only the in-frame ones, with some missing. The data hold over 75,000 clones, with about 80% observed a single time. Time point noted: baseline, week 1 (first vaccination visit). Indicated treatment: pre-vaccination baseline after standard-of-care therapy. The rearrangement uses TRBV11-1 and TRBJ2-2, with D uncertain. The specimen was PBMCs, collected from a glioma patient treated with radiotherapy, temozolomide or both. The sequence was collected from a man aged 35-49 years with glioma. The CDR3 region has the DNA TGTGCCAGCAGCTTATTAAACACCGGGGAGCTGTTTTTT. Its translation: CASSLLNTGELFF. Drawing the rest from reference TRBV11-1 and TRBJ2-2, the complete variable domain is EAEVAQSPRYKITEKSQAVAFWCDPISGHATLYWYRQILGQGPELLVQFQDESVVDDSQLPKDRFSAERLKGVDSTLKIQPAELGDSAMYLCASSLLNTGELFFGEGSRLTVL.